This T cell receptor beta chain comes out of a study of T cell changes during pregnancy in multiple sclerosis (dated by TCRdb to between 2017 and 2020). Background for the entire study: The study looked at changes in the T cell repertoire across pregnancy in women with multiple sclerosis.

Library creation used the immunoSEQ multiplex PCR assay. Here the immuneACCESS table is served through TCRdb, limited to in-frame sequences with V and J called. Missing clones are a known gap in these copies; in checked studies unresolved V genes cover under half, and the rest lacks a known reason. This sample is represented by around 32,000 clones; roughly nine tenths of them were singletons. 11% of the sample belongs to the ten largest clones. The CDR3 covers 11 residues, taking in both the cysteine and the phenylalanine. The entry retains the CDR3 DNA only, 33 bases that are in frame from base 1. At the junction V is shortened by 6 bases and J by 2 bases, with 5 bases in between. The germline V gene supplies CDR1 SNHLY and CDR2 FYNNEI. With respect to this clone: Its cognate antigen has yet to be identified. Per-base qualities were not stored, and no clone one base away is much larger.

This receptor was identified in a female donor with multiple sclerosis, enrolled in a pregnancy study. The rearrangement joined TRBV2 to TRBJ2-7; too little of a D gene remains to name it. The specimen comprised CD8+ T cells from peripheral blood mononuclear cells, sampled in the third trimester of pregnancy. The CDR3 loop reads CASRQTYEQYF. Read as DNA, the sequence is TGTGCCAGCAGGCAGACCTACGAGCAGTACTTC.